The T cell receptor beta chain described here comes from a study of OX40 agonist ivuxolimab in advanced cancers. Across the whole study: Patients receiving dose escalation had hepatocellular carcinoma, melanoma, renal cell or head and neck cancer. There were three patients with partial responses, one having hepatocellular carcinoma and two cutaneous melanoma. Overall study findings and caveats: In CD8+ T cells, expanded clones were on average more numerous than in CD4+.

Here immunoSEQ multiplex PCR was the method, and the copy in TCRdb shows in-frame clones only, minus some. Of around 100,000 clones in the sample, approximately 93% are singletons; the top ten hold 0.2% to 0.3%. V shed 2 bases and J 5 bases; nucleotides not matched to a gene: 2. Germline loops: CDR1 MNHEY, CDR2 SVGAGI. This CDR3 contains 15 residues. Details on this clone: Its target is not known.

The rearrangement links TRBV6-5 to TRBJ1-4; 10 bases match TRBD1. Sequencing was performed on CD4+ or CD8+ T cells sorted from blood, taken in a trial of the OX40 agonist ivuxolimab. The sequence was collected from an adult with an advanced solid tumor such as melanoma, head and neck, liver or kidney cancer. CDR3 sequence reads: CASSYGGQGNEKLFF. CDR3 DNA: TGTGCCAGCAGTTACGGGGGACAGGGGAATGAAAAACTGTTTTTT.